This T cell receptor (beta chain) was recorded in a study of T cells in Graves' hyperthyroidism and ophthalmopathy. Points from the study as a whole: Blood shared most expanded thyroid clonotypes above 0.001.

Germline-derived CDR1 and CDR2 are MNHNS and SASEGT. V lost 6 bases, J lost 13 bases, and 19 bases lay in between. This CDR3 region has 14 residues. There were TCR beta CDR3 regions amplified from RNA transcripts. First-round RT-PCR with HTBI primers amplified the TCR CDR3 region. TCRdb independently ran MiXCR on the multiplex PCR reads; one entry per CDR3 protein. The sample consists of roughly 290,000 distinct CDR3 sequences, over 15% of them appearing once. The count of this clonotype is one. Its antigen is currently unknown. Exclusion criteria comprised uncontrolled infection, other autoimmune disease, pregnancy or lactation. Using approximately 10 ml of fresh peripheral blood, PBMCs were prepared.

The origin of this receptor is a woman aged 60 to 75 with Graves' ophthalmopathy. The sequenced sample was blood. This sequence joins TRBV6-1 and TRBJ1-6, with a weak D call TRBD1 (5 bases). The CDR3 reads CASSQTGPRAPLHF. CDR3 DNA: TGTGCCAGCAGCCAAACAGGCCCCCGGGCTCCCCTCCACTTT.